The next 25 T cell receptor beta chains were all read from a single sample in a study of blood T cell repertoires in COVID-19. Data came from immunoSEQ multiplex PCR; TCRdb stores just in-frame clones and leaves some out. The sample has under 200,000 clones, almost 85% seen once. Sequenced material: PBMCs or T cells enriched from blood (not recorded which). The receptor source for this set is a middle-aged man who had recovered from COVID-19.

The gene calls are TRBV20-1 and TRBJ2-7, with unresolved D. The CDR3 sequence is 9 residues long. The germline gives CDR1 DFQATT, CDR2 SNEGSKA (reference sequence). V lost 4 bases to trimming and J lost 7 bases, with 5 bases between them. CDR3 sequence reads: CSANAEQYF. As DNA, the CDR3 is TGCAGTGCTAATGCGGAGCAGTACTTC.

This clone was seen once. The V call is TRBV20-1, the J call TRBJ1-1, with D possibly TRBD1 on 6 matching bases. V was clipped by 3 bases and J by 7 bases, with 9 bases between them. The CDR3 is 11 residues long. Germline V CDR1 and CDR2: DFQATT, SNEGSKA (reference sequence). The CDR3 DNA reads TGCAGTGCTAGGGGGGCTGGTGAAGCTTTCTTT. This codes for CSARGAGEAFF.

V gene TRBV7-3 combines with J gene TRBJ2-3; 8 nucleotides line up with TRBD1. The CDR3 contains 14 residues. V lost 2 bases, J lost 4 bases, and 2 bases stayed unmatched. Per the germline V gene, CDR1 is SGHTA and CDR2 is FQGTGA. CDR3 sequence reads: CASSLDRGADTQYF. CDR3 sequence (DNA): TGTGCCAGCAGCTTAGACAGGGGCGCAGATACGCAGTATTTT.

V usage is TRBV21-1 and J usage is TRBJ1-5; whether TRBD1, the table's D call, matches the DNA was not checked. TRBV21-1 is a documented pseudogene. This CDR3 comprises 17 residues. CDR3 DNA sequence: TGTGCCAGCAGCCCATTCAGGGGTCCGCATAGCAATCAGCCCCAGCATTTT. Translation: CASSPFRGPHSNQPQHF.

V usage is TRBV5-5 and J usage is TRBJ1-1; TRBD1 matches 8 bases. Per germline, CDR1 SGHKS and CDR2 YYEKEE (reference sequence). V trimming: 3 bases; J trimming: 5 bases; junction bases outside the gene matches: 6. There are 14 residues in the CDR3. The CDR3 region is CASSSSRGRTEAFF. The CDR3, as DNA: TGTGCCAGCAGCTCCTCCAGGGGGCGGACTGAAGCTTTCTTT.

The J gene is TRBJ1-6, the V gene TRBV9; the D gene is possibly TRBD1 (6 bases). This CDR3 has 15 amino acids. Germline CDR1 is SGDLS and CDR2 is YYNGEE. V lost 7 bases to trimming and J lost 0 bases, with 11 bases between them. Here the CDR3 reads CASQGSSSYNSPLHF. The CDR3 region has the DNA TGTGCCAGCCAGGGGTCCAGCTCCTATAATTCACCCCTCCACTTT.

This clone was counted once. The chain couples TRBV2 to TRBJ1-6, with TRBD1 matching 7 bases. The CDR3 is 16 residues long. Germline CDR1 is SNHLY and CDR2 is FYNNEI. J lost 6 bases, V lost 5 bases, and 10 bases had no gene match. CDR3 sequence (DNA): TGTGCCAGCAGTCGACAGGGATTGGGGCCTAATTCACCCCTCCACTTT. Amino acids: CASSRQGLGPNSPLHF.

This clone has a count of ten or more. Here the CDR3 reads CASSPGTGYYEQYF. CDR3 coding DNA: TGTGCCAGCAGTCCCGGGACAGGGTACTACGAGCAGTACTTC. The gene calls are TRBV5-4 and TRBJ2-7, with 9 bases matching TRBD1. This CDR3 region has 14 residues. J was trimmed by 3 bases and V by 5 bases; bases with no gene match: 6. Germline V gene lookup returns CDR1 SGHNT and CDR2 YYREEE (reference sequence).

The J gene is TRBJ1-4, the V gene TRBV15, with D hard to call. The ends were cut back, 2 bases at V and 12 bases at J, with 10 bases in the middle. The CDR3 covers 12 residues. In germline, CDR1 is LNHNV, CDR2 YYDKDF (reference sequence). The CDR3, as DNA: TGTGCCACCAGCAGAACCGAGGGTGAACTGTTTTTT. Amino acids: CATSRTEGELFF.

The chain joins TRBV3-1 (or the pseudogene TRBV3-2) to TRBJ1-5; D ambiguous. The V and J ends lost 4 bases and 2 bases respectively, with 6 bases between them. The CDR3 length is 13 residues. Germline CDR1 is LGHDT and CDR2 is YNNKEL (reference sequence). This chain's CDR3 is CASSLNRNQPQHF. CDR3 DNA: TGTGCCAGCAGCCTTAATCGCAATCAGCCCCAGCATTTT.

This chain links TRBV5-1 with TRBJ1-1; D is unclear. The CDR3 is 15 amino acids. Germline CDR1 and CDR2: SGHRS and YFSETQ. Trimming cost V 3 bases and J 4 bases, with 16 bases left between them. The CDR3 sequence is CASSSQVSSATEAFF. CDR3 coding DNA: TGCGCCAGCAGCTCCCAGGTGTCAAGTGCCACTGAAGCTTTCTTT.

The CDR3 reads CASSGTSGSLNTQYF. In nucleotides, the CDR3 is TGCGCCAGCAGCGGAACTAGCGGGAGTCTGAATACGCAGTATTTT. The genes are TRBV5-1 and TRBJ2-3; 11 bases line up with TRBD2. The CDR3 is made up of 15 amino acids. J was trimmed by 7 bases and V by 4 bases; bases with no gene match: 8. Germline V gene lookup returns CDR1 SGHRS and CDR2 YFSETQ.

V and J are TRBV5-1 and TRBJ2-5, with a possible D match to TRBD2 (6 bases). Trimming pared 4 bases from V and 2 bases from J, leaving 15 bases between. Germline V gives CDR1 SGHRS, CDR2 YFSETQ. The CDR3 totals 15 residues. This CDR3 reads CASSPGGGEQETQYF. The CDR3 region has the DNA TGCGCCAGCAGCCCCGGGGGAGGAGAACAAGAGACCCAGTACTTC.

V and J are TRBV27 and TRBJ2-5; 9 bases are a match to TRBD2. V was pared by 6 bases and J by 3 bases, with 17 bases of the junction left unmatched. Germline loops: CDR1 MNHEY, CDR2 SMNVEV (reference sequence). The CDR3 has 18 residues. The CDR3 protein is CASRQLTGGASGKETQYF. DNA for the CDR3: TGTGCCAGCAGACAACTTACGGGGGGGGCTAGCGGGAAAGAGACCCAGTACTTC.

V gene TRBV5-1 combines with J gene TRBJ1-1; a weak D match, TRBD1 (5 bases). CDR3 length: 15 amino acids. CDR1 SGHRS and CDR2 YFSETQ come from the germline V gene. The V and J ends lost 4 bases and 1 base respectively, with 14 bases between them. CDR3 nucleotides: TGCGCCAGCAGCAGGGGTCCAGCAACGAACACTGAAGCTTTCTTT. It encodes CASSRGPATNTEAFF. Full variable domain (rest looked up from reference TRBV5-1 and TRBJ1-1): KAGVTQTPRYLIKTRGQQVTLSCSPISGHRSVSWYQQTPGQGLQFLFEYFSETQRNKGNFPGRFSGRQFSNSRSEMNVSTLELGDSALYLCASSRGPATNTEAFFGQGTRLTVV.

The sample holds one count of this clone. This chain uses TRBV5-4 with TRBJ2-1; 11 nucleotides agree with TRBD2. The CDR3 runs to 16 residues. V shed 0 bases and J 4 bases; nucleotides not matched to a gene: 3. Germline assignment: CDR1 SGHNT and CDR2 YYREEE (reference sequence). The CDR3 spells CASSLGSGGEYNEQFF. CDR3 nucleotides: TGTGCCAGCAGCTTGGGTAGCGGGGGGGAATACAATGAGCAGTTCTTC.

This clone was seen many times. The chain combines TRBV6-1 with TRBJ2-7, with D possibly TRBD2 on 6 matching bases. CDR1 MNHNS and CDR2 SASEGT come from the germline V gene. There are 15 residues in the CDR3. Trimming took off 1 base at V and 0 bases at J, with 10 bases between the two ends. The CDR3 DNA reads as TGTGCCAGCAGTGAAGTAGGAGGGAACTCCTACGAGCAGTACTTC. It translates to CASSEVGGNSYEQYF.

This sequence joins TRBV28 and TRBJ2-5; possibly TRBD2 for D (6 bases). Per germline, CDR1 MDHEN and CDR2 SYDVKM. The CDR3 covers 15 residues. With 5 bases removed from V and 1 base from J, the gap between germline ends came to 14 bases. In nucleotides, the CDR3 is TGTGCCAGCAGTGAGGCAAGCGGGCCCCAAGAGACCCAGTACTTC. This gives the protein CASSEASGPQETQYF.

V is TRBV10-3 and J is TRBJ2-7, with 7 positions matching TRBD1. The CDR3 sequence is 15 residues long. In germline, CDR1 is ENHRY, CDR2 SYGVKD. Losses at the gene ends were 3 bases for V and 0 bases for J; bases not matched to a gene: 5. CDR3 sequence: CAISDRDSNSYEQYF. The CDR3 DNA reads TGTGCCATCAGTGACCGGGACAGTAACTCCTACGAGCAGTACTTC.

V is TRBV11-2 and J is TRBJ2-1; 9 bases are a match to TRBD2. The V and J ends lost 1 base and 4 bases, in that order; junction bases with no gene match: 11. This CDR3 has 18 residues. Germline values: CDR1 SGHAT, CDR2 FQNNGV. CDR3 residues: CASSLGVSGRPGYNEQFF. The CDR3 region has the DNA TGTGCCAGCAGCTTAGGTGTTAGCGGGAGACCCGGGTACAATGAGCAGTTCTTC.

As to this clone: One end of the junction varies from germline; a read error may be responsible. The chain links TRBV6-5 to TRBJ1-1, with TRBD1 matching over 7 bases. Germline assignment: CDR1 MNHEY and CDR2 SVGAGI. This CDR3 has 16 amino acids. The CDR3 bases are TGTGCCAGCACTTACAGGGGATCGTTCCCCTTCACTGAAGCTTTCTTT. The encoded protein is CASTYRGSFPFTEAFF.

CDR3 residues: CASSPSSGSGYEQYF. CDR3 coding DNA: TGCGCCAGCAGCCCCTCGAGCGGGAGTGGGTACGAGCAGTACTTC. This rearrangement joins TRBV5-1 to TRBJ2-7; 8 bases agree with TRBD2. From germline, CDR1 is SGHRS and CDR2 YFSETQ. This CDR3 is built from 15 residues. The trim removed 4 bases at V and 4 bases at J, leaving 10 bases unmatched. Based on the CDR3 plus reference TRBV5-1 and TRBJ2-7, the full variable domain is KAGVTQTPRYLIKTRGQQVTLSCSPISGHRSVSWYQQTPGQGLQFLFEYFSETQRNKGNFPGRFSGRQFSNSRSEMNVSTLELGDSALYLCASSPSSGSGYEQYFGPGTRLTVT.

The chain carries TRBV9 and TRBJ1-2; D call uncertain. The CDR3 sequence is 14 residues long. Germline-derived CDR1 and CDR2 are SGDLS and YYNGEE. The ends were cut back, 1 base at V and 2 bases at J, with 9 bases in the middle. CDR3 sequence: CASSVQGGNYGYTF. CDR3 bases: TGTGCCAGCAGCGTACAAGGCGGGAACTATGGCTACACCTTC.

V and J are TRBV29-1 and TRBJ2-5; D gene unclear. This CDR3 is 12 amino acids long. The germline V and J ends were trimmed by 3 bases and 5 bases, with 10 bases remaining between them. Germline V CDR1 and CDR2: SQVTM, ANQGSEA. The CDR3 loop reads CSVDLMAETQYF. The CDR3 DNA reads as TGCAGCGTTGACCTTATGGCCGAGACCCAGTACTTC. Full variable domain (outside the CDR3, taken from reference TRBV29-1 and TRBJ2-5): SAVISQKPSRDICQRGTSLTIQCQVDSQVTMMFWYRQQPGQSLTLIATANQGSEATYESGFVIDKFPISRPNLTFSTLTVSNMSPEDSSIYLCSVDLMAETQYFGPGTRLLVL.

V gene TRBV10-3 combines with J gene TRBJ2-2, with D perhaps TRBD1 (5 bases). CDR1 and CDR2 (germline): ENHRY, SYGVKD. V lost 4 bases, J lost 7 bases, and 10 bases lay in between. This CDR3 is 13 amino acids long. Here the CDR3 reads CAISAGRDGELFF. In DNA form, the CDR3 reads TGTGCCATCAGTGCAGGGCGCGACGGGGAGCTGTTTTTT.